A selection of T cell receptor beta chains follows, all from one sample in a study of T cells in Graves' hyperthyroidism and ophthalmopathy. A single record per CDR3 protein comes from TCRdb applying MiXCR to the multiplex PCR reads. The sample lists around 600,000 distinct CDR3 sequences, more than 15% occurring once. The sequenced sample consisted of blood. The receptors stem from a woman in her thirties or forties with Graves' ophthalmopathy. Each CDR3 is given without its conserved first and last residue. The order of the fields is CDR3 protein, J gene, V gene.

CDR3: AWSAQGNTEAF
J: TRBJ1-1
V: TRBV30

CDR3: ASSVSGNQPQH
J: TRBJ1-5
V: TRBV10-1

CDR3: AWSVDSNNQPQH
J: TRBJ1-5
V: TRBV30

CDR3: ASSPLAGSGSYEQY
J: TRBJ2-7
V: TRBV27

CDR3: ASRTQGSSTDTQY
J: TRBJ2-3
V: TRBV28

CDR3: ASSFRRGGPDTQY
J: TRBJ2-3
V: TRBV7-9

CDR3: ASSQPQSPGGTEAF
J: TRBJ1-1
V: TRBV28

CDR3: ASSSGQGTNTIY
J: TRBJ1-3
V: TRBV6-1

CDR3: ASSTDSSEAF
J: TRBJ1-1
V: TRBV6-1

CDR3: AISGGGSSTDTQY
J: TRBJ2-3
V: TRBV10-3

CDR3: ASSQTDLNEKLF
J: TRBJ1-4
V: TRBV14

CDR3: ASRLSTDTQY
J: TRBJ2-3
V: TRBV28

CDR3: ASSSLSRGWEQY
J: TRBJ2-7
V: TRBV11-2

CDR3: ASSLTPTGELF
J: TRBJ2-2
V: TRBV7-3

CDR3: ASSVIGAGNEQF
J: TRBJ2-1
V: TRBV9

CDR3: ASSQQGITEAS
J: TRBJ1-1
V: TRBV7-8

CDR3: ASRLRGTEAF
J: TRBJ1-1
V: TRBV12-3/TRBV12-4

CDR3: ASSPGDTRRVDTQY
J: TRBJ2-3
V: TRBV27

CDR3: SVGGGDGSQPQH
J: TRBJ1-5
V: TRBV29-1

CDR3: ASSFSNQPQH
J: TRBJ1-5
V: TRBV11-2

CDR3: ASSLSGRPNEQY
J: TRBJ2-7
V: TRBV7-9

CDR3: ASRGQEGSPLH
J: TRBJ1-6
V: TRBV12-3/TRBV12-4

CDR3: ASKETRVTDTQY
J: TRBJ2-3
V: TRBV2

CDR3: ASSQEGVWGTSGINTGELF
J: TRBJ2-2
V: TRBV3-1

CDR3: ASSLGWSAGPDTQY
J: TRBJ2-3
V: TRBV7-9

CDR3: ASSPSGLLHGYT
J: TRBJ1-2
V: TRBV7-9

CDR3: ASSQTDITGELF
J: TRBJ2-2
V: TRBV2

CDR3: SVDGDSVYNSPLH
J: TRBJ1-6
V: TRBV29-1

CDR3: SARAGAENTEAF
J: TRBJ1-1
V: TRBV29-1

CDR3: ASSELSSGNTIY
J: TRBJ1-3
V: TRBV2

CDR3: ASTLGSGRTDTQY
J: TRBJ2-3
V: TRBV11-2

CDR3: ASSLGLGVRTEAF
J: TRBJ1-1
V: TRBV7-9

CDR3: ASTTSGSFYNEQF
J: TRBJ2-1
V: TRBV2

CDR3: SVESAQLAEETQY
J: TRBJ2-5
V: TRBV29-1

CDR3: ASSGGLAEATDTQY
J: TRBJ2-3
V: TRBV9

CDR3: ASMGTGGTYEQY
J: TRBJ2-7
V: TRBV6-1

CDR3: ASSRQGNSGANVLT
J: TRBJ2-6
V: TRBV7-2

CDR3: ASSLWPPGSYEQY
J: TRBJ2-7
V: TRBV27

CDR3: ASSSGTPVKLETQY
J: TRBJ2-5
V: TRBV5-1

CDR3: ASSPLGLKTQQGYGYT
J: TRBJ1-2
V: TRBV18

CDR3: SATVEGDFSYEQY
J: TRBJ2-7
V: TRBV20-1

CDR3: ASSLVGGRYNEQF
J: TRBJ2-1
V: TRBV11-1